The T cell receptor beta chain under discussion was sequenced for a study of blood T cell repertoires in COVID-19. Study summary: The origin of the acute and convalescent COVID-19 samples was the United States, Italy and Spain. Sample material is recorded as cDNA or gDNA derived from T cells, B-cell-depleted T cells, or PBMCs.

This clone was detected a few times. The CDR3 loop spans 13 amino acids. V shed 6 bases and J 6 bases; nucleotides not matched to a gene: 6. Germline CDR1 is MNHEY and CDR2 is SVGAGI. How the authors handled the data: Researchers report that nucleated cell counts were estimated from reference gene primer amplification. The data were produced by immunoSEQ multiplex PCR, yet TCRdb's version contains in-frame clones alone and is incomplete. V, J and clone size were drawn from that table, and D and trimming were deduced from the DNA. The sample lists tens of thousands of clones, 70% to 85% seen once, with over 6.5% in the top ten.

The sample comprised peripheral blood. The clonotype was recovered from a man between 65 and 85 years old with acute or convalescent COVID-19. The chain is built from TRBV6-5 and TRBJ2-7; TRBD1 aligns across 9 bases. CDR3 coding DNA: TGTGCCAGCAGCGCCGGGACAGGGACCGAGCAGTACTTC. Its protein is CASSAGTGTEQYF.